The clone carrying this TCR beta chain was picked up one time. This sample was included in a study of blood T cell repertoires in COVID-19. This CDR3 has 14 residues. V was pared by 3 bases and J by 4 bases, with 6 bases of the junction left unmatched. Germline V gene data show CDR1 as MNHEY and CDR2 as SMNVEV (reference sequence). The protocol was immunoSEQ multiplex PCR, while the TCRdb copy is restricted to in-frame clones and leaves out a portion. Here the sample spans 210,000 or so clones, approximately 82% being singletons. The gene calls are TRBV27 and TRBJ2-7; 7 nucleotides line up with TRBD1. The sequence was collected from a man over 45 with active or convalescent COVID-19. Sequenced material: peripheral blood. CDR3 nucleotides: TGTGCCAGCAGTTTTGATCACAGGGGATACGAGCAGTACTTC. Its protein product is CASSFDHRGYEQYF.